The next 26 T cell receptor beta chains were all read from a single sample in a study of identical twins (dated by TCRdb to 2016 to 2018). The method behind the library was 5' RACE. The run used an Illumina HiSeq 2000. In TCRdb, the public reads were trimmed at Q25 with fastp and aligned with MiXCR, with productive beta chains retained. Rows are combined by CDR3 protein, so each entry shows the most common genes and DNA. Recorded for this sample are a few hundred thousand distinct CDR3 sequences; about 8% of them occurred a single time. The top ten constitute approximately 3% of the sample. The same data also went into a second study, on yellow fever vaccine responses in identical twins.

The specimen was CD8+ T cells sorted from blood. The receptors come from a woman under 30 in good health.

The rearrangement joins TRBV12-3 or TRBV12-4 to TRBJ2-1, with TRBD1 identical over 9 bases. V was pared by 7 bases and J by 4 bases, with 11 bases of the junction left unmatched. This CDR3 has 16 residues. This CDR3 reads CASMAGQGSPYNEQFF. In DNA, the CDR3 is TGTGCCAGCATGGCGGGACAGGGATCCCCTTACAATGAGCAGTTCTTC.

This clonotype was found many times. The rearrangement uses TRBV24-1 and TRBJ2-5; no clear D gene. Germline CDR1 KGHDR, CDR2 SFDVKD. The CDR3 sequence is 14 residues long. The V gene lost 4 bases and the J gene lost 0 bases, with 8 bases spanning the gap. CDR3 DNA sequence: TGTGCCACCAGTGACAGGACGTACCAAGAGACCCAGTACTTC. This gives the protein CATSDRTYQETQYF.

V is TRBV6-2 or TRBV6-3 and J is TRBJ2-2, with 10 bases that match TRBD1. The CDR3 runs 15 residues. V dropped 1 base and J dropped 4; count of bases not matched to a gene: 0. CDR1 MNHEY and CDR2 SVGEGT come from the germline V gene. CDR3 loop: CASSYWDRGTGELFF. CDR3 nucleotides: TGTGCCAGCAGTTACTGGGACAGGGGCACCGGGGAGCTGTTTTTT.

This clonotype was detected only a few times. The J gene is TRBJ2-2, the V gene TRBV11-2; 7 positions agree with TRBD2. CDR3 length: 15 residues. CDR1 is SGHAT and CDR2 is FQNNGV in the germline V gene. V gave up 3 bases and J gave up 4 bases; unmatched junction bases: 5. CDR3 bases: TGTGCCAGCAGCTTCGAGTCTAGCGGCACCGGGGAGCTGTTTTTT. This gives the protein CASSFESSGTGELFF.

This clonotype was seen more than once but under ten times. J is TRBJ1-1 and V is TRBV6-1; possible D gene TRBD1, 5 bases. V was trimmed by 6 bases and J by 1 base, leaving 18 bases between them. This CDR3 contains 16 residues. Germline V lookup: CDR1 MNHNS, CDR2 SASEGT. The CDR3 DNA sequence: TGTGCCAGCAGCCCCGCCCGGGGACTGTCGAACACTGAAGCTTTCTTT. This codes for CASSPARGLSNTEAFF.

This clonotype was detected a few times. This chain joins TRBV20-1 and TRBJ2-2; 7 bases are shared with TRBD2. The ends lost 5 bases at V and 0 bases at J; junction bases unmatched: 3. The germline CDR1 and CDR2 sequences are DFQATT and SNEGSKA (reference sequence). This CDR3 comprises 14 residues. CDR3 amino acids: CSAREAPNTGELFF. The CDR3, as DNA: TGCAGTGCTCGGGAGGCTCCGAACACCGGGGAGCTGTTTTTT.

This clonotype was found many times. V is TRBV4-1 and J is TRBJ2-7; D gene uncertain. V lost 3 bases and J 12 bases, leaving 18 bases between the germline ends. The germline V gene encodes CDR1 MGHRA and CDR2 YSYEKL. This CDR3 is built from 13 residues. The CDR3 loop reads CASSHETRAGLYF. DNA of the CDR3: TGCGCCAGCAGCCACGAAACGAGAGCAGGTCTGTACTTC.

The rearrangement uses TRBV3-1 and TRBJ2-1; 9 nucleotides match TRBD2. The V gene's germline CDR1 is LGHDT and CDR2 YNNKEL (reference sequence). The V gene end was trimmed by 2 bases and the J gene end by 9 bases; junction bases not matched to a gene: 5. The CDR3 runs to 14 residues. DNA for the CDR3: TGTGCCAGCAGCCAACCGGGACTAGCAATTGAGCAGTTCTTC. It yields the protein CASSQPGLAIEQFF.

The table lists this clonotype with a few counts. The chain carries TRBV7-9 and TRBJ2-1, with 9 bases fitting TRBD2. CDR3 length: 16 amino acids. CDR1 is SEHNR, CDR2 FQNEAQ, per germline (reference sequence). V shed 1 base and J 5 bases; nucleotides not matched to a gene: 6. DNA for the CDR3: TGTGCCAGCAGCTTAGTGCGGGAGGGCATCCACAATGAGCAGTTCTTC. Translating it yields CASSLVREGIHNEQFF.

There are many counts of this clonotype. The rearrangement joins TRBV29-1 to TRBJ1-1; tentatively, D is TRBD1 (5 bases). The CDR3 extends over 14 amino acids. CDR1 is SQVTM and CDR2 is ANQGSEA in the germline V gene. Trimming cost V 3 bases and J 2 bases, with 13 bases left between them. The chain's CDR3 is CSVDPRGGNTEAFF. CDR3 in DNA: TGCAGCGTTGACCCCCGGGGCGGAAACACTGAAGCTTTCTTT.

This clonotype was counted many times. The chain is built from TRBV4-3 and TRBJ2-1; TRBD2 agrees at 11 bases. The germline CDR1 and CDR2 sequences are LGHNA and YSLEER. V lost 3 bases, J lost 7 bases, and 8 bases stayed unmatched. There are 16 residues in the CDR3. The CDR3 loop reads CASSHGVLAGGNEQFF. The CDR3 DNA reads TGCGCCAGCAGCCATGGAGTCCTAGCGGGGGGAAATGAGCAGTTCTTC.

The chain links TRBV20-1 to TRBJ2-1; D perhaps matches TRBD2 (5 bases). Per the germline V gene, CDR1 is DFQATT and CDR2 is SNEGSKA (reference sequence). V was cut by 1 base and J by 4 bases, with 14 bases left in between. The CDR3 runs 15 residues. CDR3 in amino acids: CSARVPTGDYNEQFF. In DNA, the CDR3 is TGCAGTGCTAGAGTGCCTACCGGGGATTACAATGAGCAGTTCTTC.

The chain couples TRBV7-8 to TRBJ2-5, with 8 positions matching TRBD2. From germline, CDR1 is SGHVS and CDR2 FQNEAQ. After removal of 2 bases from V and 3 bases from J, the junction contained 11 bases not matched to a gene. The CDR3 has 17 amino acids. The CDR3 bases are TGTGCCAGCAGCTTATCCGGGTGGAGCGGGGGCAAAGAGACCCAGTACTTC. It codes for CASSLSGWSGGKETQYF.

The chain employs TRBV28 and TRBJ2-5, with D possibly being TRBD2 (7 bases). The germline V gene has CDR1 MDHEN and CDR2 SYDVKM. V lost 5 bases to trimming and J lost 5 bases, with 24 bases between them. CDR3 length: 17 residues. For the CDR3, the DNA is TGTGCCAGCAGTGGGATCTCGGTGGGGGGGCAGCAGGAGACCCAGTACTTC. It codes for CASSGISVGGQQETQYF. The full variable domain, its missing parts supplied by reference TRBV28 and TRBJ2-5, is DVKVTQSSRYLVKRTGEKVFLECVQDMDHENMFWYRQDPGLGLRLIYFSYDVKMKEKGDIPEGYSVSREKKERFSLILESASTNQTSMYLCASSGISVGGQQETQYFGPGTRLLVL.

The J gene is TRBJ1-6, the V gene TRBV12-3 or TRBV12-4; D remains unclear. The CDR3 has 13 amino acids. The V end lost 7 bases, the J end lost 4 bases, and 8 bases lay between the germline ends. The CDR3 loop is CASTGSYNSPLHF. CDR3 nucleotide sequence: TGTGCCAGCACCGGCAGTTATAATTCACCCCTCCACTTT.

There are a few counts of this clonotype. V is TRBV3-1 and J is TRBJ2-1; 9 bases align to TRBD2. This CDR3 contains 16 residues. Germline V gene sequence: CDR1 LGHDT, CDR2 YNNKEL (reference sequence). V lost 0 bases and J lost 3; bases outside the gene matches: 3. The CDR3 sequence: CASSQERLAVYNEQFF. The CDR3 DNA is TGTGCCAGCAGCCAAGAACGACTAGCGGTCTACAATGAGCAGTTCTTC.

The rearrangement uses TRBV20-1 and TRBJ2-3; 9 bases agree with TRBD2. Germline CDR1 is DFQATT and CDR2 is SNEGSKA (reference sequence). V shed 4 bases, J shed 0 bases, and the junction held 2 bases outside the gene matches. The CDR3 loop spans 14 amino acids. CDR3 protein: CSATGLASTDTQYF. The DNA of the CDR3 is TGCAGTGCTACGGGACTAGCCAGCACAGATACGCAGTATTTT.

The chain employs TRBV20-1 and TRBJ2-7; perhaps TRBD2 as D (6 bases). From germline, CDR1 is DFQATT and CDR2 SNEGSKA (reference sequence). The CDR3 sequence is 16 residues long. The V and J ends lost 3 bases and 5 bases respectively, with 23 bases between them. Here the CDR3 DNA reads TGCAGTGCTAGGTTATACCGGGACGGGGGTTATAACGAGCAGTACTTC. It codes for CSARLYRDGGYNEQYF.

This clonotype was seen ten or more times. CDR3 bases: TGTGCCAGCAGTCCTACGACAGGGAGTCCCGGGGAGCTGTTTTTT. This sequence encodes CASSPTTGSPGELFF. V is TRBV12-3 or TRBV12-4 and J is TRBJ2-2, with TRBD1 identical over 7 bases. With V trimmed by 5 bases and J by 6 bases, 9 bases remained unmatched. The CDR3 contains 15 residues.

This clonotype was detected many times. The gene calls are TRBV4-2 and TRBJ2-3; 10 nucleotides agree with TRBD1. CDR3 length equals 18 residues. Looked up from germline, CDR1 is LGHNA and CDR2 is YNFKEQ. Trimming took 0 bases from V and 5 from J; bases not matched to a gene: 11. The CDR3 nucleotides read TGTGCCAGCAGCCAAGAGTTCCCCGGACAGGGGGTGGGAGATACGCAGTATTTT. This codes for CASSQEFPGQGVGDTQYF.

The genes are TRBV11-1 and TRBJ2-1; 11 positions agree with TRBD2. Germline CDR1 is SGHAT and CDR2 is FQDESV (reference sequence). The CDR3 sequence is 19 residues long. V trimming: 5 bases; J trimming: 1 base; junction bases outside the gene matches: 13. CDR3 in DNA: TGTGCCAGCAGCCCCAACCCTACTAGCGGGAGATATTCCTACAATGAGCAGTTCTTC. Its translation is CASSPNPTSGRYSYNEQFF.

This clonotype was recorded many times. The J gene is TRBJ2-1, the V gene TRBV2, with a tentative D call TRBD2 (5 bases). This CDR3 has 16 residues. The ends were cut back, 5 bases at V and 0 bases at J, with 14 bases in the middle. CDR1 is SNHLY and CDR2 is FYNNEI in the germline V gene. CDR3 residues: CASSFPAGSSYNEQFF. In DNA, the CDR3 is TGTGCCAGCAGTTTCCCGGCGGGTAGCTCCTACAATGAGCAGTTCTTC.

This clonotype has at least ten counts. J is TRBJ1-3 and V is TRBV9, with TRBD1 identical over 7 bases. Germline loops: CDR1 SGDLS, CDR2 YYNGEE. The trim removed 4 bases at V and 0 bases at J, leaving 4 bases unmatched. CDR3 length: 15 amino acids. The CDR3 DNA reads TGTGCCAGCAGCCGGGACAGCTACTCTGGAAACACCATATATTTT. Amino acid sequence: CASSRDSYSGNTIYF.

This clonotype occurred a few times. This rearrangement joins TRBV4-3 to TRBJ2-1, with a tentative D call TRBD1 (6 bases). The CDR3 runs 15 residues. Trimming stripped 4 bases from V and 4 bases from J, with 14 bases between. Per germline, CDR1 LGHNA and CDR2 YSLEER. CDR3 DNA: TGCGCCAGCAGCCCGATGACAGGTTCATACAATGAGCAGTTCTTC. Encoded protein: CASSPMTGSYNEQFF.

In its sample, this clonotype was seen many times. V is TRBV5-1 and J is TRBJ2-1; 12 bases align to TRBD2. The germline V gene encodes CDR1 SGHRS and CDR2 YFSETQ. The ends lost 5 bases at V and 1 base at J; junction bases unmatched: 4. CDR3 length: 16 amino acids. CDR3 in DNA: TGCGCCAGCAGGGAAACTAGCGGGAGGTCCTACAATGAGCAGTTCTTC. Protein sequence: CASRETSGRSYNEQFF.

The chain has TRBV10-3 and TRBJ2-3; D is perhaps TRBD1 (6 bases). Germline V lookup: CDR1 ENHRY, CDR2 SYGVKD. The CDR3 extends over 17 amino acids. Trimming removed 1 base at V and 4 bases at J, with 18 bases between. This CDR3 is CAISEFPQRWGPDTQYF. The CDR3 DNA reads TGTGCCATCAGTGAGTTCCCCCAGCGGTGGGGGCCAGATACGCAGTATTTT.